This TCR beta chain is from a study of Ad26.COV2.S vaccination and SARS-CoV-2 variants. Study-wide points: Substantial breadth was reported for post-vaccination spike-specific CD8+ and CD4+ T cells.

The treatment: 19 received Ad26.COV2.S at low or high dose, single or two shots; about 5 received placebo; per-sample allocation not given. Samples came from day 63 after the first vaccine or placebo injection. A remark on this clone: Its antigen is still unknown.

Assay used: immunoSEQ multiplex PCR; TCRdb lists only in-frame clones, some missing. The sample holds under 300,000 clones, around nine tenths seen once. The V end lost 8 bases, the J end lost 3 bases, and 13 bases lay between the germline ends. Looked up from germline, CDR1 is ENHRY and CDR2 is SYGVKD. This CDR3 comprises 13 residues. Here the sequenced sample was peripheral blood, taken in a trial of Ad26.COV2.S vaccine versus placebo. This sequence joins TRBV10-3 and TRBJ1-1; the D is unclear. The receptor comes from a person between 18 and 65 years old who received the Ad26.COV2.S COVID-19 vaccine or a placebo. For the CDR3, the DNA is TGTGCCATCGCCAGGAGTGGGGACACTGAAGCTTTCTTT. This gives the protein CAIARSGDTEAFF.